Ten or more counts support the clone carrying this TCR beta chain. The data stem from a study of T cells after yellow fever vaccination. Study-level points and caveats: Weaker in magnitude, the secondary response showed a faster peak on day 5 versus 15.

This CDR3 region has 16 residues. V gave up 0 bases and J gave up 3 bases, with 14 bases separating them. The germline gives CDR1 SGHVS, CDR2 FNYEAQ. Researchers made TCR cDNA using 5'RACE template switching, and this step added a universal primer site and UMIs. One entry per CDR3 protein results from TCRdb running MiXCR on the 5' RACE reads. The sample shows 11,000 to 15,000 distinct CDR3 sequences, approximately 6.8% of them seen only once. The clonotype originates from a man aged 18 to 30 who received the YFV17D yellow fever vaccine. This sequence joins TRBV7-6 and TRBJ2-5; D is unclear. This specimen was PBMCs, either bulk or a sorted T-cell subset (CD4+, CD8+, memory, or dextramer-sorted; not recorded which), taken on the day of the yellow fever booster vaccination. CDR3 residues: CASSLALRVGKETQYF. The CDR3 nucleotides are TGTGCCAGCAGCTTAGCGCTAAGGGTAGGAAAAGAGACCCAGTACTTC. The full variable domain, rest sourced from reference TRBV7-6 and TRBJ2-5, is GAGVSQSPRYKVTKRGQDVALRCDPISGHVSLYWYRQALGQGPEFLTYFNYEAQQDKSGLPNDRFSAERPEGSISTLTIQRTEQRDSAMYRCASSLALRVGKETQYFGPGTRLLVL.